Listed here are 27 T cell receptor beta chains from one sample, sequenced in a study of blood T cells in healthy people across ages (dated by TCRdb to 2015 to 2017). Library prep was done by 5' RACE. The instrument was an Illumina HiSeq 2500. The second PCR ran for about 6 to 11 cycles and used a J-beta primer mix along with a sample-barcoded 5' primer. Using fastp trimming at Q25 and MiXCR clonotype assembly, TCRdb reanalyzed the public sequencing data and kept in-frame beta chains. Entries that share a CDR3 protein sequence are merged under the most common genes and DNA. In this sample the table shows roughly 700,000 distinct CDR3 sequences, less than 40% of which occur a single time. Jointly, the top ten make up just over 15% of the sample. Material: blood. The receptors were gathered from a woman of 80 years or more in good health. Donor details come from another sample of the same person, matched by shared clones.

A word on this clonotype: This may stem from a read error, because a much larger clone lies one nucleotide away. V and J are TRBV20-1 and TRBJ2-7, with 13 positions matching TRBD2. Germline CDR1 and CDR2: DFQATT and SNEGSKA (reference sequence). Unmatched junction bases numbered 16, after V lost 4 bases and J lost 7 bases. The CDR3 has 17 residues. CDR3: CSAIWTAGTSGADEQYF. In nucleotides, the CDR3 is TGCAGTGCTATCTGGACCGCCGGGACTAGCGGGGCGGATGAGCAGTACTTC.

For this clonotype: This may arise from a read error, as a much more abundant clone is one base away. The CDR3 sequence: CASSEEPGGCYGYTF. Written as DNA, the CDR3 is TGTGCCAGCAGTGAAGAGCCAGGGGGCTGCTATGGCTACACCTTC. This sequence joins TRBV6-1 and TRBJ1-2; 8 positions match TRBD1. The CDR3 contains 15 residues. V dropped 1 base and J dropped 4; count of bases not matched to a gene: 5. In germline, CDR1 is MNHNS, CDR2 SASEGT.

The table lists this clonotype with many counts. The V call is TRBV20-1, the J call TRBJ1-5, with a possible D match to TRBD1 (5 bases). The length of the CDR3 is 15 residues. The V gene's germline CDR1 is DFQATT and CDR2 SNEGSKA (reference sequence). Trimming removed 2 bases at V and 0 bases at J, with 11 bases between. The CDR3 DNA is TGCAGTGCTAGACCGACAGCATATAGCAATCAGCCCCAGCATTTT. Translating gives CSARPTAYSNQPQHF.

Many counts were recorded for this clonotype. The chain uses TRBV2 and TRBJ2-1; unclear D gene. Germline values: CDR1 SNHLY, CDR2 FYNNEI. This CDR3 is built from 16 residues. The V and J ends lost 8 bases and 4 bases respectively, with 21 bases between them. For the CDR3, the DNA is TGTGCCAGCGTACCCGATAGTAGCCTGGGGTACAATGAGCAGTTCTTC. The encoded protein is CASVPDSSLGYNEQFF.

Concerning this clonotype itself: A junction end diverges from the germline sequence, so it may reflect a read error. This chain uses TRBV12-3 or TRBV12-4 with TRBJ2-3, with 10 bases aligning to TRBD2. The CDR3 covers 18 residues. Written as DNA, the CDR3 is TGTGCCAGCAGTCCATCACTCAAACTAGCGGGGAGCACAGATGCGCAGTATTTT. It is translated as CASSPSLKLAGSTDAQYF.

The chain uses TRBV12-3 or TRBV12-4 and TRBJ1-2; 9 nucleotides match TRBD2. The DNA end favors TRBJ2-7, so the J call may be wrong. CDR3 length: 15 amino acids. The DNA of the CDR3 is TGTGCCAGCAGTTTAGGGGGGACTAGCAGCTACGAGCAGTACTTC. Its translation: CASSLGGTSSYEQYF.

This clonotype was recorded at least ten times. Written as DNA, the CDR3 is TGCGCCAGCAGCCAAGAGGACCGTTCAGATGGCTACACCTTC. As protein: CASSQEDRSDGYTF. V gene TRBV4-1 combines with J gene TRBJ1-2; D gene uncertain. Trimming removed 0 bases from V and 6 bases from J, with 11 bases in between. Germline assignment: CDR1 MGHRA and CDR2 YSYEKL. This CDR3 contains 14 residues.

Details on this clonotype: The junction departs from the called germline gene at one end, perhaps through a read error. V usage is TRBV4-2 and J usage is TRBJ2-1, with 7 bases matching TRBD2. The J call may be faulty, since TRBJ2-7 better matches the DNA end. Germline V lookup: CDR1 LGHNA, CDR2 YNFKEQ. The CDR3 length is 18 residues. In DNA form, the CDR3 reads TGTACCAGCAGCCAAGATCTTTTGGGGGGGAGCTCCTACAATGAGCAGTACTTC. Its translation is CTSSQDLLGGSSYNEQYF.

This clonotype was counted at least ten times. The chain uses TRBV28 and TRBJ1-2, with D possibly TRBD1 on 6 matching bases. The V gene's germline CDR1 is MDHEN and CDR2 SYDVKM. With 7 bases removed from V and 0 bases from J, the gap between germline ends came to 12 bases. This CDR3 region has 14 residues. CDR3 nucleotides: TGTGCCAGCAAGATGGACAGCCCTAACTATGGCTACACCTTC. Protein: CASKMDSPNYGYTF.

This clonotype was observed many times. V is TRBV6-5 and J is TRBJ2-5; TRBD2 might be the D (6 bases). Germline loops: CDR1 MNHEY, CDR2 SVGAGI. The CDR3 runs 16 residues. V lost 5 bases and J 7 bases, leaving 23 bases between the germline ends. The CDR3 reads CASSPNRDSEVGTQYF. In DNA form, the CDR3 reads TGTGCCAGCAGTCCGAACCGGGACTCTGAGGTTGGGACCCAGTACTTC.

The gene calls are TRBV5-1 and TRBJ2-7; TRBD1 matches 9 bases. Trimming cost V 7 bases and J 4 bases; bases outside gene matches: 15. CDR1 and CDR2 from the germline V gene are SGHRS and YFSETQ. This CDR3 is built from 16 residues. This CDR3 reads CASSSSPGQGRYEQYF. CDR3 DNA sequence: TGCGCCAGCTCCTCCTCCCCGGGACAGGGTCGGTACGAGCAGTACTTC.

The genes are TRBV20-1 and TRBJ1-2; D is uncertain. The CDR3 sequence is 12 residues long. V lost 0 bases and J lost 6, with 8 bases in between. Germline CDR1 DFQATT, CDR2 SNEGSKA (reference sequence). CDR3 in amino acids: CSARDLMNGYTF. As DNA, the CDR3 is TGCAGTGCTAGAGACCTGATGAATGGCTACACCTTC.

This clonotype was detected ten times or more. The genes are TRBV4-1 and TRBJ1-4; D is unresolved. The CDR3 has 14 amino acids. Germline V gene sequence: CDR1 MGHRA, CDR2 YSYEKL. V was cut by 2 bases and J by 7 bases, with 11 bases left in between. The CDR3 DNA reads as TGCGCCAGCAGCCAACCCGGGATCGGTGAAAAACTGTTTTTT. It translates to CASSQPGIGEKLFF.

This clonotype was detected a few times. CDR3 residues: CASSLSRDFSEKLFF. DNA for the CDR3: TGTGCCAGCAGCTTGTCAAGGGACTTTAGCGAAAAACTGTTTTTT. This chain uses TRBV5-6 with TRBJ1-4, with a tentative D call TRBD1 (5 bases). CDR3 size: 15 residues. Germline assignment: CDR1 SGHDT and CDR2 YYEEEE. V was clipped by 1 base and J by 8 bases, with 15 bases between them.

The chain couples TRBV24-1 to TRBJ2-7, with D maybe TRBD1 (5 bases). Trimming removed 2 bases from V and 2 bases from J, with 6 bases in between. Germline assignment: CDR1 KGHDR and CDR2 SFDVKD. The CDR3 runs 13 residues. CDR3 coding DNA: TGTGCCACCAGTGATTCGACAGCCTACGAGCAGTACTTC. Translating gives CATSDSTAYEQYF.

This clonotype was seen at least ten times. This chain connects TRBV7-2 to TRBJ1-2; 7 nucleotides align to TRBD1. The V and J ends lost 2 bases and 7 bases, in that order; junction bases with no gene match: 13. The CDR3 is 16 residues long. The germline V gene has CDR1 SGHTA and CDR2 FQGNSA. The CDR3 here is CASSLRPLVRGPGYTF. CDR3 DNA sequence: TGTGCCAGCAGCTTAAGGCCCCTAGTGAGGGGGCCTGGCTACACCTTC.

This clonotype was recorded many times. One end of the junction is discordant with germline, which a read error may explain. The chain is built from TRBV12-3 or TRBV12-4 and TRBJ1-1; 12 bases fit TRBD1. The CDR3 contains 15 residues. CDR3 loop: CASSLAGQGAFEAFF. The DNA for the CDR3 is TGTGCCAGCAGCTTAGCGGGACAGGGGGCGTTTGAAGCTTTCTTT.

The CDR3 protein is CASSNPSVGGRSEKLFF. DNA of the CDR3: TGTGCCAGCAGCAACCCGTCTGTGGGTGGACGTAGTGAAAAACTGTTTTTT. The rearrangement joins TRBV7-2 to TRBJ1-4, with no clear D. Germline V gene lookup returns CDR1 SGHTA and CDR2 FQGNSA. Trimming cost V 5 bases and J 7 bases, with 23 bases left between them. The CDR3 is made up of 17 amino acids.

The chain uses TRBV9 and TRBJ2-2, with TRBD1 as a possible D gene (6 bases). The ends were cut back, 0 bases at V and 6 bases at J, with 12 bases in the middle. Germline V lookup: CDR1 SGDLS, CDR2 YYNGEE. The CDR3 runs to 15 residues. CDR3 region: CASSVGSEGAGELFF. CDR3 in DNA: TGTGCCAGCAGCGTAGGTAGCGAGGGGGCCGGGGAGCTGTTTTTT.

This clonotype was recorded many times. V and J are TRBV10-3 and TRBJ2-7, with 7 bases matching TRBD1. The CDR3 is made up of 13 amino acids. The germline gives CDR1 ENHRY, CDR2 SYGVKD. Losses at the gene ends were 5 bases for V and 4 bases for J; bases not matched to a gene: 5. The CDR3 DNA sequence: TGTGCCATCAGTAACAGGGGTGAATACGAGCAGTACTTC. Its translation: CAISNRGEYEQYF.

DNA for the CDR3: TGCAGCGTTGAGACTTTGGGAGGCTACGAGCAGTACTTC. Residues: CSVETLGGYEQYF. The gene calls are TRBV29-1 and TRBJ2-7; a weak D match, TRBD2 (6 bases). Trimming took off 3 bases at V and 3 bases at J, with 12 bases between the two ends. CDR1 and CDR2 from the germline V gene are SQVTM and ANQGSEA. The CDR3 is 13 residues long.

Points on this clonotype: A single base separates this from a much larger clone, so it may be a read error. The rearrangement uses TRBV10-3 and TRBJ2-1; D is possibly TRBD1 (6 bases). The CDR3 is 15 amino acids. Per the germline V gene, CDR1 is ENHRY and CDR2 is SYGVKD. Trimming took 0 bases from V and 8 from J, leaving 14 bases between them. CDR3 loop: CAISESQGRGDEQFF. The DNA for the CDR3 is TGTGCCATCAGTGAGTCGCAGGGGCGCGGTGATGAGCAGTTCTTC.

For this clonotype: Since a much larger clone is just one base distant, this may be a read error. The chain combines TRBV27 with TRBJ2-4; D remains ambiguous. The V gene lost 2 bases and the J gene lost 13 bases, with 27 bases spanning the gap. Germline-derived CDR1 and CDR2 are MNHEY and SMNVEV (reference sequence). CDR3 length: 17 amino acids. The CDR3 reads CASSLRAAVSPYNEQYF. The CDR3 nucleotides read TGTGCCAGCAGTTTAAGGGCGGCGGTCAGTCCCTACAATGAGCAGTACTTC.

This clonotype was seen repeatedly, ten times or more. The CDR3 DNA is TGTGCCAGCAGGTCGGACGTCGGCAACTATGGCTACACCTTC. Translating gives CASRSDVGNYGYTF. The chain joins TRBV2 to TRBJ1-2, with D unresolved. V lost 6 bases, J lost 2 bases, and 13 bases lay in between. This CDR3 is 14 amino acids long. Germline CDR1 and CDR2: SNHLY and FYNNEI.

With regard to this clonotype: This may come from a read error, since a much larger clone is one base off. The chain uses TRBV6-6 and TRBJ1-5; TRBD1 might be the D (5 bases). The CDR3 consists of 14 residues. CDR1 MNHNY and CDR2 SVGAGI come from the germline V gene (reference sequence). Trimming took 6 bases from V and 7 from J, leaving 16 bases between them. For the CDR3, the DNA is TGTGCCAGCAGGGGGTCAGGGACGGGGCAGCCCCAGCATTTT. Its translation is CASRGSGTGQPQHF.

This clonotype was counted ten times or more. V and J are TRBV2 and TRBJ1-1; D gene uncertain. V dropped 8 bases and J dropped 1 base, with 11 bases sitting between them. The CDR3 runs 13 residues. Germline V CDR1 and CDR2: SNHLY, FYNNEI. The CDR3 nucleotides read TGTGCCAGCCGGGCATCAGGGAACACTGAAGCTTTCTTT. This gives the protein CASRASGNTEAFF. Complete variable domain (other parts from reference TRBV2 and TRBJ1-1): EPEVTQTPSHQVTQMGQEVILRCVPISNHLYFYWYRQILGQKVEFLVSFYNNEISEKSEIFDDQFSVERPDGSNFTLKIRSTKLEDSAMYFCASRASGNTEAFFGQGTRLTVV.

This clonotype was found many times. The V and J genes are TRBV5-6 and TRBJ2-3, with D possibly TRBD2 on 9 matching bases. Between the trimmed V and J ends, which lost 4 bases and 3 bases, there was a span of 27 bases. Germline lookup yields CDR1 SGHDT and CDR2 YYEEEE. The CDR3 sequence is 19 residues long. The CDR3 nucleotides read TGTGCCAGCAGCGTCCCCGGGACAGGCGGGGGGGCGAGAACAGATACGCAGTATTTT. It yields the protein CASSVPGTGGGARTDTQYF.